A selection of T cell receptor beta chains follows, all from one sample in a study of blood T cell repertoires in COVID-19. Sequencing was performed with immunoSEQ multiplex PCR; in TCRdb, only in-frame clones are kept and a portion is missing. This table holds more than 400,000 clones, roughly 88% found once. Sequencing was done on a sample of peripheral blood. These receptors all stem from a human donor in a cohort sampled during active COVID-19. Each CDR3 is given with its conserved first and last residue. Fields, in order: CDR3 protein, V gene, D gene. D genes are given only for firm matches.

CASSLRGHWTEAFF | TRBV6-5 | TRBD1
CASSEGTSRYTQYF | TRBV6-1 | NA
CASIYRTIMNTEAFF | TRBV2 | NA
CASSLGEGVYLGYTF | TRBV7-9 | NA
CASSENLLTEAFF | TRBV6-1 | NA
CASSGAGDTYEQYF | TRBV10-1 | TRBD2
CASSEGGGQYEQYF | TRBV2 | NA
CASSLDRTNEKLFF | TRBV5-4 | NA
CASSLTSGRVFF | TRBV2 | TRBD2
CASSLGGGPYEQYF | TRBV6-5 | TRBD2
CASSLAGAGGQETQYF | TRBV5-1 | TRBD2
CASSSSSHQPQHF | TRBV28 | NA
CASSFGLAGENEQFF | TRBV9 | TRBD2
CASSLGLVGELFF | TRBV11-2 | TRBD2
CASTLGGPGSVYEQYF | TRBV28 | NA
CASSDVAGSFNEQFF | TRBV6-4 | NA
CASSLGQNTEAFF | TRBV2 | NA
CASSATSGTSTDTQYF | TRBV7-3 | TRBD2
CASSLGGGYEQYF | TRBV7-2 | NA
CAWSVPAGGRYNSPLHF | TRBV30 | TRBD1
CASSQLRADTQYF | TRBV3-1/TRBV3-2 | NA
CASSPGLAGARAEQFF | TRBV18 | NA
CASSQREDNSPLHF | TRBV3-1/TRBV3-2 | NA
CAWRRGYVVGGELFF | TRBV30 | TRBD2
CAWSPGLVAYEQYF | TRBV30 | TRBD2
CASSDRGGTQPYNEQFF | TRBV10-1 | TRBD2
CASSVQGDTEAFF | TRBV19 | NA
CATSRASGSAYEQYF | TRBV15 | TRBD2
CASSRKGQGDYGYTF | TRBV18 | TRBD1
CASSLRTGLRADTQYF | TRBV16 | TRBD1
CASSPWGDITGELFF | TRBV18 | NA
CSVERDRGTEAFF | TRBV29-1 | TRBD1
CASSIMGGSLVDTQYF | TRBV19 | TRBD2
CASSPEDGETQYF | TRBV19 | NA
CASSLTGPETQYF | TRBV5-1 | NA
CSVDFRPGQGTNTEAFF | TRBV29-1 | TRBD1
CASSEPGQENTEAFF | TRBV6-1 | TRBD1
CASSANLPGQGPNEQFF | TRBV11-2 | TRBD1